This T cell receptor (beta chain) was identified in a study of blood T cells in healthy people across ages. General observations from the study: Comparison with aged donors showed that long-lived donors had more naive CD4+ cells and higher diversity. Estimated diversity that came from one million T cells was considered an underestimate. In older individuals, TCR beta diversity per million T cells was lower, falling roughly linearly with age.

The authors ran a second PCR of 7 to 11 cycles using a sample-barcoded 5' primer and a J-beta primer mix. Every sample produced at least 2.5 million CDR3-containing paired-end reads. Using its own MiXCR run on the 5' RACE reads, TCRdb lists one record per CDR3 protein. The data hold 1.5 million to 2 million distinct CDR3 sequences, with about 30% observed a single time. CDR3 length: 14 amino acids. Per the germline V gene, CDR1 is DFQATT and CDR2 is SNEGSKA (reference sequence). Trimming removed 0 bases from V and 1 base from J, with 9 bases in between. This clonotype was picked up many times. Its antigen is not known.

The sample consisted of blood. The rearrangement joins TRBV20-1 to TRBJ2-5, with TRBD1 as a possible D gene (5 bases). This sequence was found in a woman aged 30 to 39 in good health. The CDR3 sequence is CSARDPTAQETQYF. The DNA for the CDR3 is TGCAGTGCTAGAGACCCGACAGCCCAAGAGACCCAGTACTTC.